This TCR beta chain stems from a study of blood T cell repertoires in COVID-19. Looking at the study overall: The United States, Italy and Spain provided the acute and convalescent COVID-19 samples. From T cells, B-cell-depleted T cells, or PBMCs came the material, which was cDNA or gDNA.

Authors' processing steps: Reference gene primer amplification gave estimated nucleated cell counts. The repertoire was sequenced with immunoSEQ multiplex PCR; TCRdb's copy has only in-frame clones and lacks some. For V, J and clone size, that table is used; D and trimming come from the DNA. The sample has hundreds of thousands of clones; about nine tenths are singletons. The CDR3 is 15 amino acids. CDR1 is SGHRS, CDR2 YFSETQ, per germline. The trim removed 4 bases at V and 1 base at J, leaving 5 bases unmatched. This sequence originates from a man in his fifties or sixties with acute or convalescent COVID-19. The rearrangement uses TRBV5-1 and TRBJ1-5; 7 nucleotides match TRBD1. The sample comprised peripheral blood. Here the CDR3 reads CASSITGASNQPQHF. CDR3 nucleotides: TGCGCCAGCAGCATTACAGGGGCAAGCAATCAGCCCCAGCATTTT.